This TCR beta chain originates from a study of blood T cell repertoires in COVID-19. Study-wide background: Donors in the United States, Italy and Spain gave samples during acute or convalescent COVID-19. The cDNA or gDNA used as material had been derived from T cells, B-cell-depleted T cells, or PBMCs.

CDR3 length: 14 residues. V dropped 2 bases and J dropped 4; count of bases not matched to a gene: 3. Germline V CDR1 and CDR2: SGHTA, FQGNSA. Original analysis: For nucleated cells, counts were estimated from reference gene primer amplification. The repertoire was sequenced with immunoSEQ multiplex PCR; TCRdb's copy has only in-frame clones and lacks some. V and J calls and clone size are those listed in that table; D and trimming were worked out from the DNA. The sample yields about 130,000 clones, roughly 80% seen once. The sequence was obtained from a man between 65 and 85 years old with acute or convalescent COVID-19. V gene TRBV7-2 combines with J gene TRBJ1-1; 8 bases are a match to TRBD1. The sequenced sample was peripheral blood. This CDR3 reads CASSLNRGGTEAFF. CDR3 bases: TGTGCCAGCAGCTTAAACAGGGGGGGCACTGAAGCTTTCTTT.